A few counts support the clone carrying this TCR beta chain. This entry belongs to a study of T cell clones after liver transplantation. TCRdb keeps only in-frame clones here, not all; method: immunoSEQ multiplex PCR. The sample yields more than 15,000 clones, 80% seen once. The CDR3 has 16 residues. Trimming took 2 bases from V and 4 from J, leaving 16 bases between them. From germline, CDR1 is SGHDT and CDR2 YYEEEE. V usage is TRBV5-6 and J usage is TRBJ1-3, with unresolved D. The sequence came from a human patient who received a liver transplant. Among the T cells, some may be from the graft donor. The sequenced sample was CD8+ T cells from blood, obtained roughly 50 months after liver transplant. CDR3 coding DNA: TGTGCCAGCAGCTTACCCAGTTCCGCACCCGGAAACACCATATATTTT. Translated, it gives CASSLPSSAPGNTIYF.